The 10 T cell receptor beta chains presented below share a single source sample, sequenced in a study of Ad26.COV2.S vaccination and SARS-CoV-2 variants. Treatment reported: 15 to 20 received Ad26.COV2.S at low or high dose, single or two shots; 5 received placebo; per-sample allocation not given. Repertoires come from day 63 after the first vaccine or placebo injection. Using immunoSEQ multiplex PCR, the repertoire was profiled, and TCRdb retains in-frame clones only, with some absent. This table holds 380,000 or so clones, 80% to 90% found once. This specimen was peripheral blood, taken in a trial of Ad26.COV2.S vaccine versus placebo. These receptor sequences come from a person aged 18-60 years who received the Ad26.COV2.S COVID-19 vaccine or a placebo.

This chain joins TRBV9 and TRBJ2-3; D could derive from TRBD1 or TRBD2 (6 bases each). The CDR3 consists of 15 residues. Trimming stripped 2 bases from V and 3 bases from J, with 13 bases between. CDR1 and CDR2 (germline): SGDLS, YYNGEE. The CDR3 DNA is TGTGCCAGCAGCGTGTCGCTAGGGGGGACAGATACGCAGTATTTT. This encodes CASSVSLGGTDTQYF.

The V gene is TRBV5-1, the J gene TRBJ2-3; tentatively, D is TRBD1 (7 bases). The V gene's germline CDR1 is SGHRS and CDR2 YFSETQ. Trimming shortened V by 4 bases and J by 6 bases, and 12 bases separated the two germline ends. The CDR3 has 13 residues. The CDR3 bases are TGCGCCAGCAGCGCGGGGACAGCCGATACGCAGTATTTT. This encodes CASSAGTADTQYF.

This clone was counted once. Other DNA sequences within the sample encode an identical CDR3. The chain employs TRBV30 and TRBJ1-6; D not certain. The CDR3 spans 12 residues. In germline, CDR1 is GTSNPN, CDR2 SVGIG (reference sequence). V dropped 1 base and J dropped 10 bases, with 8 bases sitting between them. In DNA form, the CDR3 reads TGTGCCTGGAGTGACAGAGGATCACCCCTCCACTTT. This translates into CAWSDRGSPLHF.

This sequence joins TRBV5-5 and TRBJ1-3; D gene unclear. Germline assignment: CDR1 SGHKS and CDR2 YYEKEE (reference sequence). V lost 4 bases and J lost 7, with 12 bases in between. The CDR3 covers 13 residues. CDR3 bases: TGTGCCAGCAGCCCGAGCCCGGGGAACACCATATATTTT. Translation gives CASSPSPGNTIYF.

The rearrangement joins TRBV5-1 to TRBJ2-1; 10 nucleotides agree with TRBD2. V lost 4 bases, J lost 4 bases, and 5 bases stayed unmatched. This CDR3 is 15 amino acids long. The germline CDR1 and CDR2 sequences are SGHRS and YFSETQ. CDR3 protein: CASSTASGSYNEQFF. The CDR3 nucleotides are TGCGCCAGCAGCACAGCTAGCGGGAGTTACAATGAGCAGTTCTTC.

The rearrangement uses TRBV18 and TRBJ2-7, with TRBD1 matching over 8 bases. Germline CDR1 and CDR2: KGHSH and LQKENI. The CDR3 sequence is 15 residues long. J was trimmed by 6 bases and V by 3 bases; bases with no gene match: 10. CDR3 in amino acids: CASSPTTGVGFEQYF. The CDR3 DNA follows: TGTGCCAGCTCACCGACGACAGGGGTCGGTTTCGAGCAGTACTTC. Full variable domain (outside the CDR3, taken from reference TRBV18 and TRBJ2-7): NAGVMQNPRHLVRRRGQEARLRCSPMKGHSHVYWYRQLPEEGLKFMVYLQKENIIDESGMPKERFSAEFPKEGPSILRIQQVVRGDSAAYFCASSPTTGVGFEQYFGPGTRLTVT.

This clone was observed a handful of times. This chain links TRBV5-5 with TRBJ1-4; possibly TRBD1 for D (5 bases). In germline, CDR1 is SGHKS, CDR2 YYEKEE (reference sequence). CDR3 length: 15 residues. Trimming cost V 1 base and J 1 base, with 8 bases left between them. The CDR3 DNA sequence: TGTGCCAGCAGCTTGTGGGGGGAAACTAATGAAAAACTGTTTTTT. Protein: CASSLWGETNEKLFF.

The chain is built from TRBV25-1 and TRBJ2-3; 10 positions match TRBD2. The CDR3 is 15 amino acids. Germline V gives CDR1 MGHDK, CDR2 SYGVNS. V was clipped by 6 bases and J by 3 bases; unmatched bases: 6. The chain's CDR3 is CASSGGSGGTDTQYF. The CDR3 DNA reads as TGTGCCAGCAGCGGGGGTAGCGGGGGGACAGATACGCAGTATTTT.

The V gene is TRBV19, the J gene TRBJ1-2; D call uncertain. Germline CDR1 is LNHDA and CDR2 is SQIVND (reference sequence). The CDR3 sequence is 11 residues long. Trimming stripped 6 bases from V and 8 bases from J, with 10 bases between. Here the CDR3 DNA reads TGTGCCAGTAGACCAGGTCGGGGCTACACCTTC. Translated, it gives CASRPGRGYTF.

This chain links TRBV6-2 or TRBV6-3 with TRBJ2-1, with TRBD2 as a possible D gene (5 bases). The V end lost 4 bases, the J end lost 14 bases, and 18 bases lay between the germline ends. This CDR3 is 13 amino acids long. CDR1 MNHEY and CDR2 SVGEGT come from the germline V gene. The CDR3 region is CASSLARYGGKFF. The CDR3 DNA reads TGTGCCAGCAGTTTAGCGAGGTATGGTGGGAAGTTCTTC.